This paragraph reports one TCR beta chain. Germline V gene data show CDR1 as SEHNR and CDR2 as FQNEAQ (reference sequence). This CDR3 has 15 amino acids. V was pared by 5 bases and J by 12 bases, with 18 bases of the junction left unmatched. The source of the sample is a study of blood T cell repertoires in COVID-19. About the study: COVID-19 samples collected from the United States, Italy and Spain covered acute and convalescent phases. T cells, B-cell-depleted T cells, or PBMCs supplied cDNA or gDNA.

Authors' data handling: Cell counts per sample came from amplifying reference gene primers. Clones were read by immunoSEQ multiplex PCR, and TCRdb kept only the in-frame ones, dropping some. That table furnishes V, J and clone size, whereas the DNA furnished D and trimming. The sample has under 80,000 clones; 75% to 90% are singletons. The sequencing sample was made of peripheral blood. The origin of this receptor is a woman of 80 years or more with active COVID-19. The chain uses TRBV7-9 and TRBJ2-7; the match to TRBD2 covers 8 bases. CDR3 sequence reads: CASSPPGGEISVRYF. Written as DNA, the CDR3 is TGTGCCAGCAGCCCTCCCGGGGGGGAGATTTCGGTTCGGTACTTC.